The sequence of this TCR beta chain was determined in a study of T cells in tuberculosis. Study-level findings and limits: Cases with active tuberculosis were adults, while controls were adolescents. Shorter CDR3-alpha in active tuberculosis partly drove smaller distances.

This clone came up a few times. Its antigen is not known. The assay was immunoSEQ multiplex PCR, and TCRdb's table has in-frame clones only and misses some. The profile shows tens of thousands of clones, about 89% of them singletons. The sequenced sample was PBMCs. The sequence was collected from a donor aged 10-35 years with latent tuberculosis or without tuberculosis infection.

The CDR3 sequence: CASSLAGQGEQYF. The DNA for the CDR3 is TGTGCCAGCAGCTTAGCTGGACAGGGTGAGCAGTACTTC. The chain is built from TRBV7-9 and TRBJ2-7; 8 nucleotides match TRBD1. From germline, CDR1 is SEHNR and CDR2 FQNEAQ (reference sequence). The CDR3 extends over 13 amino acids. V lost 0 bases to trimming and J lost 7 bases; unmatched junction nucleotides: 2.